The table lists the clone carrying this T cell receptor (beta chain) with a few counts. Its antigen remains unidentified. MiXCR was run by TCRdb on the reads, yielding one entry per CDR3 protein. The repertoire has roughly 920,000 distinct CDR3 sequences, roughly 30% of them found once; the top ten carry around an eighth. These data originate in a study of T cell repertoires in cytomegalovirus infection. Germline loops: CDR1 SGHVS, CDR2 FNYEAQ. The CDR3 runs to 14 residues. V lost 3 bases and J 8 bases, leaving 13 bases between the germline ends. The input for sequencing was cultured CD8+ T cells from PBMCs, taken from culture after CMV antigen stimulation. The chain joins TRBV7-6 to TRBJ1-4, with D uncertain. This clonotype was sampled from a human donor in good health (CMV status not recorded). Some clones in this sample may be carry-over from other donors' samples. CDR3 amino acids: CASSLREAREKLFF. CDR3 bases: TGTGCCAGCAGCTTGCGGGAGGCGAGAGAAAAACTGTTTTTT. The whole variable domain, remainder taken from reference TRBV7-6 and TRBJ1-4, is GAGVSQSPRYKVTKRGQDVALRCDPISGHVSLYWYRQALGQGPEFLTYFNYEAQQDKSGLPNDRFSAERPEGSISTLTIQRTEQRDSAMYRCASSLREAREKLFFGSGTQLSVL.